This is a list of T cell receptor beta chains from one sample in a study of control samples from healthy donors and cancer patients. Here immunoSEQ multiplex PCR was the method, and the copy in TCRdb shows in-frame clones only, minus some. The table lists roughly 28,000 clones, less than 80% of them singletons. The sample taken for sequencing was PBMCs. All receptors derive from a man aged 55 to 70 with head and neck cancer. Both conserved end residues are part of each CDR3. Fields, in order: J gene, V gene, clone size, D gene, CDR3 DNA, CDR3 protein. A D gene is named only where the DNA matches it firmly. Expanded clones get a size class; other rows say once, few or many, or leave the size out.

J gene: TRBJ2-7; V gene: TRBV14; clone size: .; D gene: TRBD2; CDR3 DNA: TGTGCCAGCAGCCAAGCCGAGCGGGACCTCTACGAGCAGTACTTC; CDR3 protein: CASSQAERDLYEQYF
J gene: TRBJ1-2; V gene: TRBV6-1; clone size: once; D gene: .; CDR3 DNA: TGTGCCAGCAGTGATAACTATGGCTACACCTTC; CDR3 protein: CASSDNYGYTF
J gene: TRBJ2-7; V gene: TRBV9; clone size: .; D gene: TRBD2; CDR3 DNA: TGTGCCAGCAGCGAGGGGCTAGCGGGAGGACCCTACGAGCAGTACTTC; CDR3 protein: CASSEGLAGGPYEQYF
J gene: TRBJ2-7; V gene: TRBV27; clone size: .; D gene: TRBD2; CDR3 DNA: TGTGCCAGCAGTTCACTAGCGGGAGCCTCCTACGAGCAGTACTTC; CDR3 protein: CASSSLAGASYEQYF
J gene: TRBJ2-6; V gene: TRBV19; clone size: once; D gene: .; CDR3 DNA: TGTGCCAGTAGTATTACGGGAGGGGCCAACGTCCTGACTTTC; CDR3 protein: CASSITGGANVLTF
J gene: TRBJ1-6; V gene: TRBV28; clone size: .; D gene: .; CDR3 DNA: TGTGCCAGCAAAAAGGGTTCCTATAATTCACCCCTCCACTTT; CDR3 protein: CASKKGSYNSPLHF
J gene: TRBJ2-1; V gene: TRBV4-3; clone size: .; D gene: .; CDR3 DNA: TGCGCCAGCAGCCAAGATCTGAGGGTCTTCAATGAGCAGTTCTTC; CDR3 protein: CASSQDLRVFNEQFF
J gene: TRBJ2-1; V gene: TRBV7-3; clone size: .; D gene: TRBD2; CDR3 DNA: TGTGCCAGCAGCTTACAGGGTAGCGGGAGCGGGAATGAGCAGTTCTTC; CDR3 protein: CASSLQGSGSGNEQFF
J gene: TRBJ2-1; V gene: TRBV10-3; clone size: .; D gene: TRBD1; CDR3 DNA: TGTGCCATCAGCGGGACAGGGGCAGTGGATGAGCAGTTCTTC; CDR3 protein: CAISGTGAVDEQFF
J gene: TRBJ2-2; V gene: TRBV27; clone size: .; D gene: .; CDR3 DNA: TGTGCCAGCAGTTTATCGCCCTTTAACACCGGGGAGCTGTTTTTT; CDR3 protein: CASSLSPFNTGELFF
J gene: TRBJ1-5; V gene: TRBV6-2/TRBV6-3; clone size: .; D gene: .; CDR3 DNA: TGTGCCAGCAGTCCCCGGGACCGTTCGCCGCATTTT; CDR3 protein: CASSPRDRSPHF
J gene: TRBJ1-6; V gene: TRBV7-4; clone size: .; D gene: TRBD1; CDR3 DNA: TGTGCCAGCAGCACCTTACAGGGGGCGGACTCACCCCTCCACTTT; CDR3 protein: CASSTLQGADSPLHF
J gene: TRBJ2-3; V gene: TRBV7-6; clone size: .; D gene: TRBD2; CDR3 DNA: TGTGCCAGCAGCTTAACGGGAGGCTTCACAGATACGCAGTATTTT; CDR3 protein: CASSLTGGFTDTQYF
J gene: TRBJ2-6; V gene: TRBV6-2/TRBV6-3; clone size: once; D gene: .; CDR3 DNA: TGTGCCAGCAGTTGGGGTGGCAGGGTCGCTGGGGCCAACGTCCTGACTTTC; CDR3 protein: CASSWGGRVAGANVLTF
J gene: TRBJ2-5; V gene: TRBV29-1; clone size: .; D gene: .; CDR3 DNA: TGCAGCTCTCAAAGGACATACCAAGAGACCCAGTACTTC; CDR3 protein: CSSQRTYQETQYF
J gene: TRBJ2-3; V gene: TRBV7-7; clone size: .; D gene: .; CDR3 DNA: TGTGCCAGCAGCCCGGAGGAGGGTACGCAGTATTTT; CDR3 protein: CASSPEEGTQYF
J gene: TRBJ1-6; V gene: TRBV14; clone size: .; D gene: .; CDR3 DNA: TGTGCCAGCAGCCGGGGGGGTTTCAAATCACCCCTCCACTTT; CDR3 protein: CASSRGGFKSPLHF
J gene: TRBJ2-3; V gene: TRBV15; clone size: .; D gene: TRBD2; CDR3 DNA: TGTGCCACCGGCGGGACTAGCGGGAGCACAGATACGCAGTATTTT; CDR3 protein: CATGGTSGSTDTQYF
J gene: TRBJ2-3; V gene: TRBV1; clone size: .; D gene: .; CDR3 DNA: TGCACCAGCACTCGGACTAGCGGGAGGAAACGCACAGATACGCAGTATTTT; CDR3 protein: CTSTRTSGRKRTDTQYF
J gene: TRBJ1-2; V gene: TRBV13; clone size: .; D gene: .; CDR3 DNA: TGTGCCAGCAGCTTAAAAGGTTCGTTCGGCTACACCTTC; CDR3 protein: CASSLKGSFGYTF
J gene: TRBJ2-1; V gene: TRBV7-3; clone size: .; D gene: TRBD2; CDR3 DNA: TGTGCCAGCAGCCGACTAGCGGGAGGGCCCCATGAGCAGTTCTTC; CDR3 protein: CASSRLAGGPHEQFF
J gene: TRBJ1-5; V gene: TRBV28; clone size: .; D gene: .; CDR3 DNA: TGTGCCAGCAGTTTATCTATGAGGTGGGTTAGCAATCAGCCCCAGCATTTT; CDR3 protein: CASSLSMRWVSNQPQHF
J gene: TRBJ2-3; V gene: TRBV15; clone size: once; D gene: .; CDR3 DNA: TGTGCCACCAGCAGACTGAACAGGGACGAAGATACGCAGTATTTT; CDR3 protein: CATSRLNRDEDTQYF
J gene: TRBJ2-7; V gene: TRBV27; clone size: .; D gene: TRBD1; CDR3 DNA: TGTGCCAGCAGTCCCGGGACAGTAGTCTACGAGCAGTACTTC; CDR3 protein: CASSPGTVVYEQYF
J gene: TRBJ2-1; V gene: TRBV19; clone size: .; D gene: .; CDR3 DNA: TGTGCCAGTAGTATGGGCGACAGCTCCTACAATGAGCAGTTCTTC; CDR3 protein: CASSMGDSSYNEQFF
J gene: TRBJ1-6; V gene: TRBV9; clone size: few; D gene: .; CDR3 DNA: TGTGCCAGCAGCGTAGATGCCTATAATTCACCCCTCCACTTT; CDR3 protein: CASSVDAYNSPLHF
J gene: TRBJ1-2; V gene: TRBV30; clone size: .; D gene: TRBD1; CDR3 DNA: TGTGCCTGGGAGACAGGGAAGGGCTATGGCTACACCTTC; CDR3 protein: CAWETGKGYGYTF
J gene: TRBJ1-2; V gene: TRBV7-9; clone size: few; D gene: TRBD1; CDR3 DNA: TGTGCCAGCAGCTTAGGACAGGGAGATGGCTACACCTTC; CDR3 protein: CASSLGQGDGYTF
J gene: TRBJ2-2; V gene: TRBV2; clone size: .; D gene: .; CDR3 DNA: TGTGCCAGCAGCGTATCCGGGAACATAGTGTCCAGGGAGCTGTTTTTT; CDR3 protein: CASSVSGNIVSRELFF
J gene: TRBJ2-1; V gene: TRBV6-5; clone size: few; D gene: TRBD1; CDR3 DNA: TGTGCCAGCAGATTACCCGGGACAGCATACAATGAGCAGTTCTTC; CDR3 protein: CASRLPGTAYNEQFF
J gene: TRBJ1-1; V gene: TRBV5-4; clone size: .; D gene: .; CDR3 DNA: TGTGCCAGCAGCTTAGAGGTGAACACTGAAGCTTTCTTT; CDR3 protein: CASSLEVNTEAFF
J gene: TRBJ1-2; V gene: TRBV30; clone size: .; D gene: .; CDR3 DNA: TGTGCCCAAGCGGTACAGGTCCATGGCTACACCTTC; CDR3 protein: CAQAVQVHGYTF
J gene: TRBJ2-7; V gene: TRBV9; clone size: .; D gene: .; CDR3 DNA: TGTGCCAGCAGCCCGTATGACTTCTCCTACGAGCAGTACTTC; CDR3 protein: CASSPYDFSYEQYF
J gene: TRBJ2-7; V gene: TRBV27; clone size: .; D gene: .; CDR3 DNA: TGTGCCAGCAGTTTAGCGGGTAAATCCCTCTACGAGCAGTACTTC; CDR3 protein: CASSLAGKSLYEQYF
J gene: TRBJ2-3; V gene: TRBV28; clone size: .; D gene: .; CDR3 DNA: TGTGCCAGCAGTTTAAGTGGGGGCCAGCACCTGTATTTT; CDR3 protein: CASSLSGGQHLYF
J gene: TRBJ2-3; V gene: TRBV25-1; clone size: once; D gene: .; CDR3 DNA: TGTGCCAGCAGTGACCCCCTGGTGGATACGCAGTATTTT; CDR3 protein: CASSDPLVDTQYF